The 11 T cell receptor beta chains below all came from one sample that was sequenced in a study of OX40 agonist ivuxolimab in advanced cancers. Library generation was performed with the immunoSEQ multiplex PCR assay. TCRdb took over this immuneACCESS table, retaining in-frame rearrangements with V and J assigned. Such tables are incomplete; in checked studies, under half of the missing clones stem from an unresolved V gene, and the remainder is unexplained. This sample gives roughly 87,000 clones in total; under 95% of them show up just once. The ten largest clones add up to more than 0.6% of the sample. The sample consisted of CD4+ or CD8+ T cells sorted from blood, taken in a trial of the OX40 agonist ivuxolimab. The receptors derive from an adult with an advanced solid tumor such as melanoma, head and neck, liver or kidney cancer.

The chain combines TRBV19 with TRBJ2-1; 9 bases align to TRBD2. Germline trimming cut 6 bases from V and 5 bases from J; bases unmatched to any gene: 5. Germline CDR1 and CDR2: LNHDA and SQIVND (reference sequence). This CDR3 is 14 amino acids long. The CDR3 here is CASSSGTSHNEQFF. Written as DNA, the CDR3 is TGTGCCAGTAGCTCCGGGACTAGCCACAATGAGCAGTTCTTC.

The CDR3 DNA follows: TGCGCCAGCAGCTTGCTCCCCTACGAGCAGTACTTC. This translates into CASSLLPYEQYF. The V and J genes are TRBV5-1 and TRBJ2-7; D uncertain. The germline CDR1 and CDR2 sequences are SGHRS and YFSETQ. Trimming shortened V by 1 base and J by 2 bases, and 4 bases separated the two germline ends. The CDR3 runs 12 residues.

This chain uses TRBV5-5 with TRBJ2-7; D is perhaps TRBD1 (5 bases). The CDR3 covers 14 residues. The V gene's germline CDR1 is SGHKS and CDR2 YYEKEE (reference sequence). Trimming took off 6 bases at V and 2 bases at J, with 15 bases between the two ends. CDR3 DNA sequence: TGTGCCAGCAACTGGGGCCAGGAGACCTACGAGCAGTACTTC. Amino acids: CASNWGQETYEQYF.

The rearrangement joins TRBV4-3 to TRBJ2-7, with 7 nucleotides matching TRBD1. The CDR3 extends over 17 amino acids. The ends lost 1 base at V and 0 bases at J; junction bases unmatched: 9. Germline assignment: CDR1 LGHNA and CDR2 YSLEER. The CDR3 region is CASSQGVGQANSYEQYF. The CDR3 nucleotides are TGCGCCAGCAGCCAAGGGGTAGGACAGGCTAACTCCTACGAGCAGTACTTC.

This clone was counted a single time. The V gene is TRBV7-2, the J gene TRBJ2-4; D perhaps matches TRBD2 (5 bases). This CDR3 has 14 residues. Germline values: CDR1 SGHTA, CDR2 FQGNSA. Trimming removed 4 bases from V and 0 bases from J, with 7 bases in between. DNA of the CDR3: TGTGCCAGCAGCTCTGGACTAGCCAAAAACATTCAGTACTTC. Translating gives CASSSGLAKNIQYF.

The chain has TRBV11-2 and TRBJ2-2; 7 nucleotides align to TRBD2. The CDR3 contains 16 residues. Unmatched junction bases numbered 1, after V lost 0 bases and J lost 0 bases. Germline CDR1 SGHAT, CDR2 FQNNGV. The CDR3 is CASSLDRGANTGELFF. CDR3 coding DNA: TGTGCCAGCAGCTTAGATCGGGGGGCGAACACCGGGGAGCTGTTTTTT.

The rearrangement joins TRBV5-1 to TRBJ1-3, with a possible D match to TRBD1 (6 bases). The germline CDR1 and CDR2 sequences are SGHRS and YFSETQ. Trimming removed 4 bases at V and 0 bases at J, with 8 bases between. The CDR3 totals 14 residues. This chain's CDR3 is CASSTGTSGNTIYF. The DNA of the CDR3 is TGCGCCAGCAGCACAGGGACCTCTGGAAACACCATATATTTT. Complete variable domain (other parts from reference TRBV5-1 and TRBJ1-3): KAGVTQTPRYLIKTRGQQVTLSCSPISGHRSVSWYQQTPGQGLQFLFEYFSETQRNKGNFPGRFSGRQFSNSRSEMNVSTLELGDSALYLCASSTGTSGNTIYFGEGSWLTVV.

The sample holds one count of this clone. The CDR3 spells CASSELGTDNQPQHF. CDR3 in DNA: TGTGCCAGCAGTGAATTGGGGACAGACAATCAGCCCCAGCATTTT. This chain links TRBV25-1 with TRBJ1-5; 7 positions match TRBD1. V trimming: 1 base; J trimming: 3 bases; junction bases outside the gene matches: 3. CDR1 is MGHDK and CDR2 is SYGVNS in the germline V gene. There are 15 residues in the CDR3.

The gene calls are TRBV30 and TRBJ2-2; D perhaps matches TRBD1 (6 bases). This CDR3 is 14 amino acids long. Germline V gives CDR1 GTSNPN, CDR2 SVGIG (reference sequence). Trimming shortened V by 4 bases and J by 1 base, and 10 bases separated the two germline ends. CDR3 nucleotide sequence: TGTGCCTGGACGCCGGGACAGAACACCGGGGAGCTGTTTTTT. The encoded protein is CAWTPGQNTGELFF.

CDR3: CSAGGNTNTEAFF. The CDR3 nucleotides read TGCAGCGCGGGGGGGAACACTAACACTGAAGCTTTCTTT. V gene TRBV29-1 combines with J gene TRBJ1-1; TRBD1 might be the D (5 bases). The CDR3 is 13 residues long. Germline lookup yields CDR1 SQVTM and CDR2 ANQGSEA. The ends were cut back, 7 bases at V and 2 bases at J, with 14 bases in the middle.

The chain is built from TRBV5-1 and TRBJ2-1; D is unclear. V lost 4 bases to trimming and J lost 8 bases, with 16 bases between them. Per germline, CDR1 SGHRS and CDR2 YFSETQ. CDR3 length equals 14 residues. The CDR3 region has the DNA TGCGCCAGCAGCCCCTCTGTTAGCCGGGATGAGCAGTTCTTC. Protein sequence: CASSPSVSRDEQFF. Using reference TRBV5-1 and TRBJ2-1 for the parts outside the CDR3, the full variable domain is KAGVTQTPRYLIKTRGQQVTLSCSPISGHRSVSWYQQTPGQGLQFLFEYFSETQRNKGNFPGRFSGRQFSNSRSEMNVSTLELGDSALYLCASSPSVSRDEQFFGPGTRLTVL.